This paragraph reports one T cell receptor beta chain. The data belong to a study of blood T cell repertoires in COVID-19. Study-wide context: The United States, Italy and Spain were the sources of the acute and convalescent COVID-19 samples.

Germline loops: CDR1 LGHNA, CDR2 YNFKEQ. There are 15 residues in the CDR3. V lost 1 base and J lost 4, with 8 bases in between. TCRdb's copy holds only in-frame clones and misses some; the assay was immunoSEQ multiplex PCR. Found here are a few hundred thousand clones, more than 75% of them singletons; the top ten hold about a tenth. Participant reports of clinical history set cohort assignment. The study counted Cohort 3 donors as recovered given two negative PCRs, clearance, or symptom resolution. The source of this sequence is a woman between 50 and 59 years old who had recovered from COVID-19. The J gene is TRBJ1-6, the V gene TRBV4-2; D not resolved. The material sequenced was PBMCs or T cells enriched from blood (not recorded which). The CDR3 DNA reads TGTGCCAGCAGCCAAGTCCAGGCGTATAATTCACCCCTCCACTTT. Translated: CASSQVQAYNSPLHF.